This TCR beta chain was captured in a study of CD8 T cells in Susac syndrome. Reverse transcription used about 0.45 to 1 ug RNA and random hexamers. Each CDR3 protein gets one entry after TCRdb re-called the immunoSEQ multiplex PCR reads with MiXCR. The table lists over 80,000 distinct CDR3 sequences, about 93% of them singletons. V was trimmed by 6 bases and J by 5 bases, leaving 19 bases between them. The CDR3 has 16 amino acids. Germline CDR1 reads MDHEN; CDR2 reads SYDVKM. Sample: CD8+ T cells from PBMCs. The gene calls are TRBV28 and TRBJ2-2, with D possibly matching TRBD1 (5 bases). This clonotype was obtained from a human donor with Susac syndrome. CDR3 DNA: TGTGCCAGCAGACCCATAGGGGCGATCGCGACCGGGGAGCTGTTTTTT. It codes for CASRPIGAIATGELFF.